The T cell receptor (beta chain) under discussion was sequenced for a study of blood T cell repertoires in COVID-19. As for the study in general: Both acute and convalescent COVID-19 samples were obtained from the United States, Italy and Spain. PBMCs, B-cell-depleted T cells, or T cells provided the cDNA or gDNA that made up the material.

In the original processing: Estimation of nucleated cell counts relied on the amplification of reference gene primers. This table comes from immunoSEQ multiplex PCR, and its TCRdb copy is limited to in-frame clones, with some not included. The V and J calls and clone size come from that table; D and trimming were worked out from the DNA. The data contain approximately 250,000 clones, about 86% of them singletons. The V gene's germline CDR1 is SNHLY and CDR2 FYNNEI. Trimming shortened V by 5 bases and J by 8 bases, and 18 bases separated the two germline ends. The CDR3 runs 14 residues. The sequenced sample was peripheral blood. V usage is TRBV2 and J usage is TRBJ1-2; D not resolved. This TCR came from a man aged 25 to 40 with active or convalescent COVID-19. The CDR3 reads CASSSGPYRMGYTF. The CDR3 nucleotides are TGTGCCAGCAGTAGTGGGCCGTACCGTATGGGCTACACCTTC.